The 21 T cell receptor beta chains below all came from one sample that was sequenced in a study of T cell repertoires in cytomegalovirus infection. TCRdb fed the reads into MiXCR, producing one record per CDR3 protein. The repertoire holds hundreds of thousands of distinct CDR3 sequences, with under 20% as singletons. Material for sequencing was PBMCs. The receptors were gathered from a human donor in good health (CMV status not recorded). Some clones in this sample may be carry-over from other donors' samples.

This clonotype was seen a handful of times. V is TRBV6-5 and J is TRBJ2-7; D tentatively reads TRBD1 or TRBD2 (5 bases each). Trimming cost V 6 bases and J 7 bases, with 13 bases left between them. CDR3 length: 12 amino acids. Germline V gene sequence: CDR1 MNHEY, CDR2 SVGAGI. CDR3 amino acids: CASRGVDEEQYF. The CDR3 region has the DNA TGTGCCAGCAGGGGGGTGGATGAGGAGCAGTACTTC.

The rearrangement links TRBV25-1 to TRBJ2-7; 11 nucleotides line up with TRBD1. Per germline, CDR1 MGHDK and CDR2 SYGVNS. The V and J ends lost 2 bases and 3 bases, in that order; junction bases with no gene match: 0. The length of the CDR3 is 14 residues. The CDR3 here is CASSEGTGGYEQYF. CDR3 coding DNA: TGTGCCAGCAGTGAAGGGACAGGGGGCTACGAGCAGTACTTC.

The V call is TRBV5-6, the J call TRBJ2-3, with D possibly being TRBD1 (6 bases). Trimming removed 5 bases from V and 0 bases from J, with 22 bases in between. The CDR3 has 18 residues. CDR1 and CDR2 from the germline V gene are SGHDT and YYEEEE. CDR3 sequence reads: CASRHDTGTVFSTDTQYF. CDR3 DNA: TGTGCCAGCAGGCATGACACAGGGACGGTTTTCAGCACAGATACGCAGTATTTT.

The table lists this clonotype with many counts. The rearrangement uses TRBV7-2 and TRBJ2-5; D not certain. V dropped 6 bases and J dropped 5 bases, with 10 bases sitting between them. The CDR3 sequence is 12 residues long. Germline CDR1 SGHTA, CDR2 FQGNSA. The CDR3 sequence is CASSWFGETQYF. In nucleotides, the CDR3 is TGTGCCAGCAGTTGGTTCGGCGAGACCCAGTACTTC.

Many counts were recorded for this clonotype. The CDR3 nucleotides are TGTGCCAGCAGCAGCAGGGTAACCTACAATGAGCAGTTCTTC. Amino acids: CASSSRVTYNEQFF. V is TRBV7-2 and J is TRBJ2-1; perhaps TRBD1 as D (5 bases). The V end was cut by 5 bases, the J end by 2 bases, with 10 bases between. CDR3 length: 14 residues. Germline V lookup: CDR1 SGHTA, CDR2 FQGNSA.

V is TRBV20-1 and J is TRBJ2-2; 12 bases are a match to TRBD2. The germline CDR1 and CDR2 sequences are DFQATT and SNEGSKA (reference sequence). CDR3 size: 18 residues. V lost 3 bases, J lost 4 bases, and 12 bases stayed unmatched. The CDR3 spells CSASSWLAGGRGTGELFF. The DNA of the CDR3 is TGCAGTGCTAGCAGTTGGCTAGCGGGGGGGAGAGGCACCGGGGAGCTGTTTTTT.

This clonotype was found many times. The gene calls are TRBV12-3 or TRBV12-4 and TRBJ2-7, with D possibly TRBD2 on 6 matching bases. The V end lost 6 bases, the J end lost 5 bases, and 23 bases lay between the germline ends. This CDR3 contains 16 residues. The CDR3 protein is CASSRDAGPLGDEQYF. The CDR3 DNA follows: TGTGCCAGCAGCCGGGACGCGGGACCCTTAGGGGACGAGCAGTACTTC.

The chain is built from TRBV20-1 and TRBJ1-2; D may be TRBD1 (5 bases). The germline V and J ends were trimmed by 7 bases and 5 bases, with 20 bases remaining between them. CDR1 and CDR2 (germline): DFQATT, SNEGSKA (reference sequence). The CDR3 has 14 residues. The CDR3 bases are TGCAGTGGAAACACTCAGGGCAGGGATTATGGCTACACCTTC. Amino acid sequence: CSGNTQGRDYGYTF.

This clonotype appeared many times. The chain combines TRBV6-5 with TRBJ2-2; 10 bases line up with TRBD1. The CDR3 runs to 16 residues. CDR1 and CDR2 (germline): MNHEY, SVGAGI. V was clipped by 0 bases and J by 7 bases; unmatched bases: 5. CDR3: CASSYSGQGMGGELFF. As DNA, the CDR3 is TGTGCCAGCAGTTACTCGGGACAGGGGATGGGCGGGGAGCTGTTTTTT.

The CDR3: CASSQDSVLAGGTGELFF. CDR3 in DNA: TGCGCCAGCAGCCAAGATTCCGTGCTAGCGGGGGGCACCGGGGAGCTGTTTTTT. The chain links TRBV4-1 to TRBJ2-2; 11 nucleotides align to TRBD2. V lost 0 bases, J lost 4 bases, and 7 bases stayed unmatched. The germline V gene has CDR1 MGHRA and CDR2 YSYEKL. This CDR3 has 18 amino acids.

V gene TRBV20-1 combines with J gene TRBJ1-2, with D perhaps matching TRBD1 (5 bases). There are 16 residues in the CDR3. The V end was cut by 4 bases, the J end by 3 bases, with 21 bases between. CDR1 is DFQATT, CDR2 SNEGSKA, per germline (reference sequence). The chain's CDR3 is CSATAPQDLFYYGYTF. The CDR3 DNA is TGCAGTGCTACCGCGCCACAGGATTTATTTTACTATGGCTACACCTTC.

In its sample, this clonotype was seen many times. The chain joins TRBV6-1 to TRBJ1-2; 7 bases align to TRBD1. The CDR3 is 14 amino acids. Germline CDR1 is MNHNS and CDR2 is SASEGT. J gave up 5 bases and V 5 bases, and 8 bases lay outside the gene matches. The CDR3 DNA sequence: TGTGCCAGCAGTCGAGGGACAGCAGAATATGGCTACACCTTC. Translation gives CASSRGTAEYGYTF.

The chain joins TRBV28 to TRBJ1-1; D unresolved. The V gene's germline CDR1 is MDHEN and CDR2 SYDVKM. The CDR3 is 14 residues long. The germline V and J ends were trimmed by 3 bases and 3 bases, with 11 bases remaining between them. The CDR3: CASSLTSLDTEAFF. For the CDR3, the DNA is TGTGCCAGCAGTTTGACCAGTCTCGACACTGAAGCTTTCTTT.

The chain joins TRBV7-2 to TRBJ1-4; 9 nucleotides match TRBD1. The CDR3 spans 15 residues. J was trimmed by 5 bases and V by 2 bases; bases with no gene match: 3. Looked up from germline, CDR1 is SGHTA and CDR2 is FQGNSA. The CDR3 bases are TGTGCCAGCAGCTTACGACAGGGGGGGAATGAAAAACTGTTTTTT. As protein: CASSLRQGGNEKLFF.

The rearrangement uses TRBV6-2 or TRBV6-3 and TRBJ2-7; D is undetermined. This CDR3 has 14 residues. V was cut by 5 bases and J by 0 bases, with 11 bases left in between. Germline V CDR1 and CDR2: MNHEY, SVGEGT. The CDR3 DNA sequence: TGTGCCAGCAGTCAAGAACAGAGCTCCTACGAGCAGTACTTC. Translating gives CASSQEQSSYEQYF.

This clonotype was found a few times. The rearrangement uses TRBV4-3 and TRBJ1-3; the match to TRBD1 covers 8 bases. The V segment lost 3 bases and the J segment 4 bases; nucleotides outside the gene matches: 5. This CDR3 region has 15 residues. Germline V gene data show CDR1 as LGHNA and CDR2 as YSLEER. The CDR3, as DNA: TGCGCCAGCAGCCATGACAGGGGCGCGGGAAACACCATATATTTT. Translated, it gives CASSHDRGAGNTIYF.

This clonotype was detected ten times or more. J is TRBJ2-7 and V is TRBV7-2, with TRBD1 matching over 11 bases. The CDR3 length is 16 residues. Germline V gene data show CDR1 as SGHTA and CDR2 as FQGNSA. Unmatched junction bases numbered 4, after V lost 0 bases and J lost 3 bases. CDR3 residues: CASSLATGTGGYEQYF. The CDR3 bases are TGTGCCAGCAGCTTAGCGACCGGGACAGGGGGCTACGAGCAGTACTTC.

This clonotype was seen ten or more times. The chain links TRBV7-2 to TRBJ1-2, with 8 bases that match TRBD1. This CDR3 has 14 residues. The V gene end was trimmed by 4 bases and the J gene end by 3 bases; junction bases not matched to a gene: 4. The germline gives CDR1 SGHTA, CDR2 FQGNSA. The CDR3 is CASSYQTGDYGYTF. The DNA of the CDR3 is TGTGCCAGCAGCTATCAGACAGGGGACTATGGCTACACCTTC.

In DNA form, the CDR3 reads TGCGCCAGCAGCTTAGGCGGACGTTTCACCGGGGAGCTGTTTTTT. This sequence encodes CASSLGGRFTGELFF. The chain recombines TRBV5-1 with TRBJ2-2; no reliable D call. Germline assignment: CDR1 SGHRS and CDR2 YFSETQ. This CDR3 is built from 15 residues. V lost 2 bases and J 4 bases, leaving 12 bases between the germline ends. Full variable domain (missing parts from reference TRBV5-1 and TRBJ2-2): KAGVTQTPRYLIKTRGQQVTLSCSPISGHRSVSWYQQTPGQGLQFLFEYFSETQRNKGNFPGRFSGRQFSNSRSEMNVSTLELGDSALYLCASSLGGRFTGELFFGEGSRLTVL.

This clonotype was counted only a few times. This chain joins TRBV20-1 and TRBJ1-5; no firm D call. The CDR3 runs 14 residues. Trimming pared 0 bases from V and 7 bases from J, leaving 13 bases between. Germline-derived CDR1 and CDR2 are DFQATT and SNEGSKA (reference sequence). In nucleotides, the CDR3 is TGCAGTGCTAGAGAATCCGGGTTGGGGCAGCCCCAGCATTTT. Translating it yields CSARESGLGQPQHF.

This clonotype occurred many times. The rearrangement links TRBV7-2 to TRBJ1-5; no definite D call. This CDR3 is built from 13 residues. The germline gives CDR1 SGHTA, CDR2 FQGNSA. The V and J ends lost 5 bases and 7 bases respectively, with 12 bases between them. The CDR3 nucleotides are TGTGCCAGCAGCCCAGGTCTTGAGCAGCCCCAGCATTTT. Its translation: CASSPGLEQPQHF. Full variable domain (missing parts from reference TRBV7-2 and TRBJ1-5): GAGVSQSPSNKVTEKGKDVELRCDPISGHTALYWYRQSLGQGLEFLIYFQGNSAPDKSGLPSDRFSAERTGGSVSTLTIQRTQQEDSAVYLCASSPGLEQPQHFGDGTRLSIL.